This TCR beta chain was captured by sequencing in a study of T cell responses to AZD1222 COVID-19 vaccine. This table comes from immunoSEQ multiplex PCR, and its TCRdb copy is limited to in-frame clones, with some not included. Among about 160,000 clones listed, around 90% were seen once. With 2 bases clipped from V and 1 base from J, the junction kept 9 bases outside the gene matches. The germline CDR1 and CDR2 sequences are LGHDT and YNNKEL (reference sequence). This CDR3 spans 17 amino acids. A remark on this clone: Antigen: not known.

Study-level results: Baseline seropositives among AZD1222 recipients totaled only five to seven. Repertoires were collected only later (after the peak T cell response had occurred). The donor group comprised mostly white British people and more females; the analysis possibly underestimated clonal diversity. Vaccination with two AZD1222 doses was followed by a rise in Spike-specific TCR breadth and depth.

The sequenced sample was peripheral blood, obtained on day 0 of MenACWY control vaccination. This clonotype was obtained from an adult in good health. The gene calls are TRBV3-1 (or the pseudogene TRBV3-2) and TRBJ1-2, with 8 bases lining up with TRBD1. The CDR3 sequence: CASSQFVGDRYNYGYTF. CDR3 DNA sequence: TGTGCCAGCAGCCAATTTGTGGGGGACAGGTATAACTATGGCTACACCTTC.